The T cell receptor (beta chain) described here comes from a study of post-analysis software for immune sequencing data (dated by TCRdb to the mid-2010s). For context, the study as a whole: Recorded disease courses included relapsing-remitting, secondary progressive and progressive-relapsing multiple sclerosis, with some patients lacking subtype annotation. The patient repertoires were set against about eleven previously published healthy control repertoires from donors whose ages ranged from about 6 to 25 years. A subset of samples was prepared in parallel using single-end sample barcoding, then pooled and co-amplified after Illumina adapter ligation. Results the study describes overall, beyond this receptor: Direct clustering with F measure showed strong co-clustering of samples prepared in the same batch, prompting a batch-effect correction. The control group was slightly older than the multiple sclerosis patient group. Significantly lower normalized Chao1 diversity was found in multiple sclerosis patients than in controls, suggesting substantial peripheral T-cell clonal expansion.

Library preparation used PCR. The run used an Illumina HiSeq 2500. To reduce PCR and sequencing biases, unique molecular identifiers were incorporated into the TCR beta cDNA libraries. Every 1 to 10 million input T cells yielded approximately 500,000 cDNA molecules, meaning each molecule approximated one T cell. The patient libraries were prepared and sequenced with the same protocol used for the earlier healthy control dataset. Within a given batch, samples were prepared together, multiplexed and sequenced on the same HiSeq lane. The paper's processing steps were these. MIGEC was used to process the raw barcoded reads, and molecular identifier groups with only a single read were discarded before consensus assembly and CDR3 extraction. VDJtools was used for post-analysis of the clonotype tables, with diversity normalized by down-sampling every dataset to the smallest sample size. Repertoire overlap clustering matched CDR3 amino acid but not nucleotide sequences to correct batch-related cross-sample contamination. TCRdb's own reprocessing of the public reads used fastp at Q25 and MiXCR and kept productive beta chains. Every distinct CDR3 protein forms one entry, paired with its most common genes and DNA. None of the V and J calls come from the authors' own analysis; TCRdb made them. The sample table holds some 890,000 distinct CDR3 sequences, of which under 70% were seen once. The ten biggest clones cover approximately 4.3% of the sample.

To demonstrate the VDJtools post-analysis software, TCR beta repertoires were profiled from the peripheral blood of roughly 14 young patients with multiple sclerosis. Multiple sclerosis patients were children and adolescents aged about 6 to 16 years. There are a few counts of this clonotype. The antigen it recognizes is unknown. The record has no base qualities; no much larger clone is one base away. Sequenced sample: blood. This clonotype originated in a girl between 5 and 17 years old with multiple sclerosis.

The CDR3 region: CSVGDSSYQTLYEQYF. The DNA sequence follows: TGCAGCGTGGGGGACTCTAGTTACCAAACCCTCTACGAGCAGTACTTC. The receptor chain draws on TRBV29-1 and TRBJ2-7; a tentative D call is TRBD2 (6 bases match). The trim is 6 bases for V and 3 bases for J, with a gap of 24 bases between the germline ends. From its cysteine to its phenylalanine, the CDR3 spans 16 amino acids. Only CDR3 DNA is held: 48 bases, read in frame from base 1. For CDR1 and CDR2, the germline V gene lists SQVTM and ANQGSEA.